Sequencing of this T cell receptor (beta chain) was carried out in a study of tissue T cells after allogeneic stem cell transplantation. General study findings and limits: Within patients, tissue anatomy strongly shaped TCR repertoire composition. The study did not identify alloreactive or antigen-specific tissue TCRs, and some clones might be persisting host cells.

The junction had 4 bases not matched to a gene; V was cut back by 2 bases and J by 0 bases. The V gene's germline CDR1 is SGHSA and CDR2 FRNQAP. This CDR3 comprises 16 residues. Sequencing of TCRbeta CDR3 at survey depth gave sequences and template counts. Profiled with immunoSEQ multiplex PCR; TCRdb holds only in-frame clones, not every one. Of a few thousand clones listed, 45% to 50% are singletons. Specified time point: mouse harvest day 14 after allogeneic transplant. Mouse grafts combined 10^7 T-cell-depleted bone marrow cells with 10^6 splenic CD5+ T cells. This clone was seen more than once but under ten times. Its antigen remains unidentified. Gene names are the mouse ones. Read data end 1 residue before the CDR3 end; the end is taken from the germline J gene.

What was sequenced was gut tissue. The chain couples TRBV16 to TRBJ2-5; 8 bases match TRBD2. This clonotype was sampled from a female BALB/c mouse given C57BL/6 T cells with graft-versus-host disease after an allogeneic hematopoietic cell transplant. This chain's CDR3 is CASSLFGGVNQDTQYF. The part of the CDR3 DNA that was read is TGTGCAAGCAGCTTATTTGGGGGGGTTAACCAAGACACCCAGTAC.